The clone carrying this T cell receptor (beta chain) showed up just a few times. The antigen remains undetermined. Alongside a J-beta primer mix, a sample-barcoded 5' primer served in a second PCR lasting 7 to 11 cycles. TCRdb processed the 5' RACE reads anew with MiXCR; each CDR3 protein has one entry. Seen here are about 1,400,000 distinct CDR3 sequences, 35% to 45% observed once, and the top ten hold roughly 8.2%. The CDR3 is 14 residues long. With 7 bases clipped from V and 1 base from J, the junction kept 6 bases outside the gene matches. Germline lookup yields CDR1 SQVTM and CDR2 ANQGSEA. Extracted total RNA amounted to at least 5.5 micrograms for each sample. The data stem from a study of blood T cells in healthy people across ages. Overall study results and limits: Calculation of diversity from one million T cells yielded estimates considered to be underestimates.

The V and J genes are TRBV29-1 and TRBJ2-2; TRBD1 matches at 7 bases. Sample: blood. This sequence was found in a young woman in good health. CDR3 sequence reads: CSANRGQNTGELFF. The CDR3 nucleotides read TGCAGCGCGAACAGGGGACAGAACACCGGGGAGCTGTTTTTT.